This entry concerns a single TCR beta chain. Assay used: immunoSEQ multiplex PCR; TCRdb lists only in-frame clones, some missing. The sample carries just over 20,000 clones, approximately 73% recorded once. The entry originates in a study of OX40 agonist ivuxolimab in advanced cancers. The CDR3 totals 12 residues. Germline CDR1 is SGHNT and CDR2 is YENEEA. V was pared by 3 bases and J by 3 bases, with 4 bases between. This sequence was found in an adult with an advanced solid tumor such as melanoma, head and neck, liver or kidney cancer. This chain connects TRBV11-3 to TRBJ2-3; D unresolved. Specimen: CD4+ or CD8+ T cells sorted from blood, collected in a trial of the OX40 agonist ivuxolimab. The CDR3 reads CASSLHTDTQYF. In DNA form, the CDR3 reads TGTGCCAGCAGCTTGCATACAGATACGCAGTATTTT.